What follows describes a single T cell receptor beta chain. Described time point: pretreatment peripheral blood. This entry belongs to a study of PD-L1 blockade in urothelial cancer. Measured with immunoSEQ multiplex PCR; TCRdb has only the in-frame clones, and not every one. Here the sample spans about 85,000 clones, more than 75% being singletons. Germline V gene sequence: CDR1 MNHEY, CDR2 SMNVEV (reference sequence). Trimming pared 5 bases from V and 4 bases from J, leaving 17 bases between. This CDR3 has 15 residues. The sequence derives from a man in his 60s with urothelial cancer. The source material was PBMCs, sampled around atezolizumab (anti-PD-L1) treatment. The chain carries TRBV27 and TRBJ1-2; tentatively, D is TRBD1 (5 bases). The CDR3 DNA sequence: TGTGCCAGCAGTCGTCTTGGGGCGGGACCCTATGGCTACACCTTC. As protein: CASSRLGAGPYGYTF.